The 4 T cell receptor beta chains presented below share a single source sample, sequenced in a study of molecular identifiers for immune sequencing clone quantification. In TCRdb, the PCR reads were re-called with MiXCR into one record per CDR3 protein. Of some 65,000 distinct CDR3 sequences in the sample, less than 20% were seen once. The sample taken for sequencing was naive CD8+ T cells from blood, with Jurkat cell RNA spiked in. Subset indicated: FACS-sorted CD8+CD4-CCR7+CD45RA+ naive T cells. Every receptor here comes from a human donor in good health. Some libraries in this study had Jurkat cell RNA spiked in.

This clonotype has ten or more counts. The J gene is TRBJ2-1, the V gene TRBV29-1; D is perhaps TRBD2 (5 bases). Per the germline V gene, CDR1 is SQVTM and CDR2 is ANQGSEA. The CDR3 extends over 11 amino acids. The V gene lost 6 bases and the J gene lost 6 bases, with 9 bases spanning the gap. CDR3 region: CSVGEGNEQFF. As DNA, the CDR3 is TGCAGCGTCGGGGAAGGCAATGAGCAGTTCTTC.

This clonotype has at least ten counts. This chain connects TRBV19 to TRBJ2-5; D may be TRBD2 (5 bases). CDR3 length: 16 residues. The germline gives CDR1 LNHDA, CDR2 SQIVND (reference sequence). V dropped 5 bases and J dropped 5 bases, with 21 bases sitting between them. The CDR3 sequence: CASSSLASIPPETQYF. CDR3 in DNA: TGTGCCAGTAGTTCCCTAGCTTCGATCCCCCCGGAGACCCAGTACTTC.

Details on this clonotype: The junction and the germline gene differ at one end; a read error may be behind it. This chain connects TRBV7-2 to TRBJ2-7; D is possibly TRBD2 (5 bases). The germline CDR1 and CDR2 sequences are SGHTA and FQGNSA. The CDR3 consists of 17 residues. In nucleotides, the CDR3 is TGCGCCAGCAGCTTAGGACGCCCAGCGGAGCTGCCCTACAAGCAGTACTTC. Its protein is CASSLGRPAELPYKQYF.

This clonotype was picked up many times. V usage is TRBV7-8 and J usage is TRBJ2-7, with TRBD2 as a possible D gene (5 bases). In germline, CDR1 is SGHVS, CDR2 FQNEAQ. V shed 5 bases and J shed 4 bases, with 18 bases lying between them. This CDR3 has 15 amino acids. The CDR3: CASSPLRLGEYEQYF. The CDR3 DNA is TGTGCCAGCAGCCCCCTTCGGTTGGGAGAGTACGAGCAGTACTTC.